Presented here are 10 T cell receptor beta chains from one specimen sequenced in a study of beta chain features in type 1 diabetes. Regarding the study as a whole: All four CD4+ subsets from Type 1 diabetes patients carried moderately but significantly shorter TCRB CDR3s.

These receptors' antigens are unknown. The sequenced template was cDNA made from the entire isolated RNA. Profiled with immunoSEQ multiplex PCR; TCRdb holds only in-frame clones, not every one. The sample includes more than 300,000 clones, approximately 10% of them seen just once. Sequenced: central memory CD4+ T cells from blood. The receptor source for this set is a man aged 25-45 years with type 1 diabetes.

This clone was picked up a small number of times. This rearrangement joins TRBV7-9 to TRBJ1-1; TRBD1 is a possible D gene (5 bases). Germline CDR1 is SEHNR and CDR2 is FQNEAQ (reference sequence). The CDR3 is made up of 15 amino acids. The germline V and J ends were trimmed by 8 bases and 0 bases, with 16 bases remaining between them. For the CDR3, the DNA is TGTGCCAGCGGGCTTGGGAGACAGCTGAACACTGAAGCTTTCTTT. This sequence encodes CASGLGRQLNTEAFF.

V is TRBV2 and J is TRBJ1-4; tentative D call: TRBD1 (6 bases). Germline values: CDR1 SNHLY, CDR2 FYNNEI. This CDR3 spans 15 amino acids. The V gene lost 4 bases and the J gene lost 1 base, with 10 bases spanning the gap. The CDR3 DNA is TGTGCCAGCAGTGCGACAGGTGTAACTAATGAAAAACTGTTTTTT. Protein product: CASSATGVTNEKLFF.

This clone was counted a few times. The rearrangement links TRBV28 to TRBJ2-7; D may match TRBD1 or TRBD2 (5 bases each). The germline V gene has CDR1 MDHEN and CDR2 SYDVKM. V dropped 5 bases and J dropped 11 bases, with 13 bases sitting between them. There are 11 residues in the CDR3. CDR3 loop: CASSPRDREYF. Here the CDR3 DNA reads TGTGCCAGCAGTCCCCGGGACCGAGAGTACTTC.

This clone was seen more than once but under ten times. The gene calls are TRBV30 and TRBJ2-7, with 8 bases aligning to TRBD1. Germline assignment: CDR1 GTSNPN and CDR2 SVGIG (reference sequence). The trim removed 5 bases at V and 4 bases at J, leaving 7 bases unmatched. This CDR3 region has 13 residues. The CDR3 sequence is CAWGTDRVYEQYF. The CDR3 nucleotides read TGTGCCTGGGGGACGGACAGGGTTTACGAGCAGTACTTC.

This clone appeared many times. The rearrangement links TRBV27 to TRBJ2-7, with D tentatively TRBD2 (6 bases). The V end was cut by 5 bases, the J end by 4 bases, with 15 bases between. The CDR3 loop spans 14 amino acids. Germline CDR1 and CDR2: MNHEY and SMNVEV (reference sequence). CDR3 residues: CASSQKQEGYEQYF. The CDR3 region has the DNA TGTGCCAGCAGTCAAAAACAGGAGGGGTACGAGCAGTACTTC.

This clone appeared a few times. This chain uses TRBV30 with TRBJ2-5; D perhaps matches TRBD2 (6 bases). Germline V CDR1 and CDR2: GTSNPN, SVGIG (reference sequence). Trimming cost V 5 bases and J 0 bases, with 10 bases left between them. CDR3 length equals 13 residues. The CDR3 DNA reads as TGTGCCTGGGCCCGGGACTACCAAGAGACCCAGTACTTC. It codes for CAWARDYQETQYF.

This clone was observed a handful of times. The chain carries TRBV7-8 and TRBJ2-7; 7 bases are shared with TRBD2. Germline-derived CDR1 and CDR2 are SGHVS and FQNEAQ. Unmatched junction bases numbered 18, after V lost 1 base and J lost 0 bases. This CDR3 is 20 amino acids long. The CDR3 protein is CASSLVVSTIPRGVSYEQYF. The CDR3 DNA reads TGTGCCAGCAGCTTAGTCGTATCGACCATCCCTCGGGGGGTCTCCTACGAGCAGTACTTC.

The rearrangement uses TRBV5-1 and TRBJ2-7; either TRBD1 or TRBD2 may fit D (5 bases each). Germline loops: CDR1 SGHRS, CDR2 YFSETQ. The CDR3 length is 12 residues. The germline V and J ends were trimmed by 5 bases and 3 bases, with 9 bases remaining between them. The CDR3 loop reads CASRDGGYEQYF. In DNA, the CDR3 is TGCGCCAGCAGGGATGGGGGCTACGAGCAGTACTTC.

There are a few counts of this clone. This chain uses TRBV30 with TRBJ2-7; unclear D gene. This CDR3 region has 12 residues. Germline CDR1 GTSNPN, CDR2 SVGIG (reference sequence). Trimming shortened V by 2 bases and J by 3 bases, and 8 bases separated the two germline ends. The CDR3 DNA follows: TGTGCCTGGAGTCCCGACCACTACGAGCAGTACTTC. The encoded protein is CAWSPDHYEQYF.

V is TRBV5-4 and J is TRBJ1-5; D remains unclear. Germline assignment: CDR1 SGHNT and CDR2 YYREEE (reference sequence). The germline V and J ends were trimmed by 0 bases and 4 bases, with 8 bases remaining between them. The CDR3 has 14 residues. The CDR3: CASSLEAGNQPQHF. CDR3 sequence (DNA): TGTGCCAGCAGCTTGGAGGCAGGTAATCAGCCCCAGCATTTT.